Listed below are T cell receptor beta chains from one sample, sequenced in a study of blood T cells in healthy people across ages. TCRdb analysed the 5' RACE reads with MiXCR anew, one entry per CDR3 protein. Among about 680,000 distinct CDR3 sequences listed, 45% to 50% were seen once. The sample consisted of blood. The receptor set was obtained from a woman aged 55-75 years in good health. Each CDR3 is given with its conserved first and last residue. D genes are given only for firm matches. Rows give clone size only sometimes, using once, few, many, or a class for an expanded clone.

j_call | clone_size | d_call | v_call | cdr3_aa | cdr3_nt
TRBJ2-3 | NA | TRBD2 | TRBV11-1 | CASRPGLAVTDTQYF | TGTGCCAGCAGACCGGGACTAGCGGTAACAGATACGCAGTATTTT
TRBJ2-4 | NA | NA | TRBV6-5 | CASSSLSLAKNIQYF | TGTGCCAGCAGTTCTTTAAGCTTAGCCAAAAACATTCAGTACTTC
TRBJ2-1 | NA | NA | TRBV12-1 | CASSFQLAGVHEQFF | TGTGCCAGCAGCTTTCAACTAGCGGGAGTCCATGAGCAGTTCTTC
TRBJ2-4 | NA | TRBD1 | TRBV2 | CASRETGNRQYF | TGTGCCAGCAGGGAGACAGGGAATCGGCAGTACTTC
TRBJ2-1 | NA | NA | TRBV14 | CASSQTIGQSEQFF | TGTGCCAGCAGCCAAACGATCGGTCAATCCGAGCAGTTCTTC
TRBJ2-7 | NA | NA | TRBV4-3 | CASSLTSTHNYEQYF | TGCGCCAGCAGCCTAACAAGTACCCATAACTACGAGCAGTACTTC
TRBJ1-2 | few | NA | TRBV7-9 | CASSVTQNYGYTF | TGTGCCAGCAGCGTAACACAGAACTATGGCTACACCTTC
TRBJ2-4 | few | NA | TRBV21-1 | CASSKKRDSLAKNIQYF | TGTGCCAGCAGCAAAAAGAGAGACAGCCTAGCCAAAAACATTCAGTACTTC
TRBJ2-1 | NA | NA | TRBV4-3 | CASSQEPTNSPYNEQFF | TGCGCCAGCAGCCAAGAACCGACGAATAGCCCCTACAATGAGCAGTTCTTC
TRBJ2-7 | many | TRBD2 | TRBV7-2 | CASSLVELAGREQYF | TGTGCCAGCAGCTTAGTAGAGCTAGCGGGACGGGAGCAGTACTTC
TRBJ2-7 | many | TRBD2 | TRBV7-2 | CASSPSGFYEQYF | TGTGCCAGCAGCCCTAGCGGGTTCTACGAGCAGTACTTC
TRBJ2-6 | NA | NA | TRBV10-3 | CAISESAASPSGANVLTF | TGTGCCATCAGTGAGTCGGCTGCCAGCCCCTCTGGGGCCAACGTCCTGACTTTC
TRBJ1-2 | NA | NA | TRBV29-1 | CSVAGGRDYGYTF | TGCAGCGTAGCTGGCGGCAGGGACTATGGCTACACCTTC
TRBJ2-4 | NA | TRBD2 | TRBV28 | CASSRGGPQNIQYF | TGTGCCAGCAGCCGGGGAGGGCCGCAAAACATTCAGTACTTC
TRBJ2-7 | few | TRBD2 | TRBV5-1 | CASSTTSGNYEQYF | TGCGCCAGCAGCACGACTAGCGGGAACTACGAGCAGTACTTC
TRBJ2-5 | many | TRBD1 | TRBV4-2 | CASSQETGSKTQYF | TGTGCCAGCAGCCAAGAGACAGGGTCAAAGACCCAGTACTTC
TRBJ1-2 | NA | NA | TRBV6-5 | CASRTEVGYGYTF | TGTGCCAGCAGGACTGAAGTTGGCTATGGCTACACCTTC
TRBJ2-1 | few | TRBD1 | TRBV7-6 | CASSPVTGGTHNEQFF | TGTGCCAGCAGCCCGGTGACAGGGGGAACACACAATGAGCAGTTCTTC
TRBJ1-2 | NA | TRBD1 | TRBV5-1 | CASSLATRGHGYTF | TGCGCCAGCAGCTTGGCGACCAGGGGGCATGGCTACACCTTC
TRBJ2-7 | NA | NA | TRBV24-1 | CATSDISGTAQYF | TGTGCCACCAGTGATATTAGCGGTACGGCGCAGTACTTC
TRBJ1-2 | NA | NA | TRBV7-2 | CASSLTEDPSYTF | TGTGCCAGCAGCTTAACAGAGGATCCGAGCTACACCTTC
TRBJ2-7 | NA | NA | TRBV7-2 | CASSLGRLGGYEQYF | TGTGCCAGCAGCTTAGGGCGTCTGGGAGGCTACGAGCAGTACTTC
TRBJ1-1 | NA | NA | TRBV11-2 | CASSLAGGGSTEAFF | TGTGCCAGCAGCTTAGCTGGGGGGGGTTCCACTGAAGCTTTCTTT
TRBJ2-1 | NA | NA | TRBV7-2 | CASSPGTFPYNEQFF | TGTGCCAGCAGCCCCGGGACTTTCCCCTACAATGAGCAGTTCTTC
TRBJ2-1 | NA | NA | TRBV5-1 | CASSEVRANQQFF | TGCGCCAGCAGCGAGGTACGGGCGAATCAGCAGTTCTTC
TRBJ1-2 | NA | TRBD1 | TRBV6-6 | CATVGQGNGYTF | TGTGCCACCGTCGGACAGGGTAATGGCTACACCTTC
TRBJ2-1 | few | NA | TRBV12-3/TRBV12-4 | CASSLVTYNEQFF | TGTGCCAGCAGTTTAGTGACATACAATGAGCAGTTCTTC
TRBJ1-2 | NA | NA | TRBV6-2/TRBV6-3 | CAGSSDIFSGYTF | TGTGCCGGCAGTTCCGACATTTTCTCTGGCTACACCTTC
TRBJ2-5 | few | NA | TRBV28 | CASGPGEGETQYF | TGTGCCAGCGGTCCGGGGGAAGGAGAGACCCAGTACTTC
TRBJ1-1 | NA | NA | TRBV11-1 | CASSFGSPNTEAFF | TGTGCCAGCAGCTTTGGCAGCCCTAACACTGAAGCTTTCTTT
TRBJ2-3 | NA | NA | TRBV20-1 | CSAIPLGGAGTDTQYF | TGCAGTGCTATACCCTTAGGGGGAGCGGGCACAGATACGCAGTATTTT
TRBJ2-3 | NA | TRBD2 | TRBV4-2 | CASSQGLAGGNTDTQYF | TGTGCCAGCAGCCAAGGACTAGCGGGAGGCAACACAGATACGCAGTATTTT
TRBJ2-7 | NA | NA | TRBV6-1 | CASSEGRRHEQYF | TGTGCCAGCAGTGAAGGACGGAGACATGAGCAGTACTTC
TRBJ2-1 | NA | TRBD1 | TRBV28 | CASSFGGRGPLDEQFF | TGTGCCAGCAGTTTTGGGGGCAGGGGGCCCTTGGATGAGCAGTTCTTC
TRBJ2-1 | few | NA | TRBV7-2 | CASSPPFREQFF | TGTGCCAGCAGCCCCCCTTTTCGAGAGCAGTTCTTC